Below are 25 T cell receptor beta chains sequenced from a single sample in a study of cytomegalovirus exposure and HLA in healthy donors. Primers: 60 Vbeta forward and 13 Jbeta reverse. Assay used: immunoSEQ multiplex PCR; TCRdb lists only in-frame clones, some missing. The sample has more than 85,000 clones, about 69% seen once. The sample was PBMCs. The source is a human donor in good health.

The CDR3 here is CASSYGGVFEQFF. In nucleotides, the CDR3 is TGTGCCAGCAGTTACGGAGGGGTCTTTGAGCAGTTCTTC. The gene calls are TRBV6-5 and TRBJ2-1; D is perhaps TRBD2 (6 bases). CDR1 is MNHEY, CDR2 SVGAGI, per germline. Trimming removed 2 bases at V and 9 bases at J, with 11 bases between. This CDR3 is built from 13 residues.

The rearrangement joins TRBV28 to TRBJ1-1, with 7 bases fitting TRBD1. The CDR3 is 12 residues long. The trim removed 6 bases at V and 3 bases at J, leaving 1 base unmatched. Looked up from germline, CDR1 is MDHEN and CDR2 is SYDVKM. The CDR3 region has the DNA TGTGCCAGCAGCAGGGGGGACACTGAAGCTTTCTTT. Its translation is CASSRGDTEAFF.

This rearrangement joins TRBV6-1 to TRBJ1-4; the D is unclear. This CDR3 region has 15 residues. Germline V gene sequence: CDR1 MNHNS, CDR2 SASEGT. Trimming removed 3 bases from V and 6 bases from J, with 14 bases in between. CDR3 protein: CASSDLAGGHEKLFF. The CDR3, as DNA: TGTGCCAGCAGTGACCTCGCGGGCGGGCATGAAAAACTGTTTTTT.

This clone was found a few times. This sequence joins TRBV5-1 and TRBJ2-5; 8 bases are shared with TRBD2. V gave up 1 base and J gave up 5 bases; unmatched junction bases: 7. The CDR3 consists of 15 residues. CDR1 SGHRS and CDR2 YFSETQ come from the germline V gene. The CDR3 DNA is TGCGCCAGCAGCTTGTGGGCGGGAGGAGGGGAGACCCAGTACTTC. Residues: CASSLWAGGGETQYF.

This clone has just one count. The J gene is TRBJ2-5, the V gene TRBV14; D uncertain. Germline values: CDR1 SGHDN, CDR2 FVKESK. The length of the CDR3 is 15 residues. Deletions cut 0 bases from V and 5 bases from J, with 13 bases between. The CDR3 nucleotides read TGTGCCAGCAGCCAAGACCGGCTTCTCGGGGAGACCCAGTACTTC. This sequence encodes CASSQDRLLGETQYF.

The CDR3 coding sequence is TGTGCCACCAGCAGCTGGACTAGCGGGAGGGTGGGTCAAGAGACCCAGTACTTC. Translating it yields CATSSWTSGRVGQETQYF. The chain is built from TRBV15 and TRBJ2-5, with TRBD2 matching 15 bases. CDR1 is LNHNV and CDR2 is YYDKDF in the germline V gene (reference sequence). The J segment lost 2 bases and the V segment lost 3 bases, leaving 7 bases of the junction unmatched. This CDR3 has 18 residues.

V usage is TRBV29-1 and J usage is TRBJ2-5; perhaps TRBD2 as D (6 bases). Germline assignment: CDR1 SQVTM and CDR2 ANQGSEA. This CDR3 is 16 amino acids long. Trimming left V 3 bases short and J 2 bases short, with 19 bases between. The CDR3 DNA follows: TGCAGCGTTGACAACGGGGAGGCAGTGTTACAAGAGACCCAGTACTTC. Protein sequence: CSVDNGEAVLQETQYF.

V gene TRBV4-1 combines with J gene TRBJ1-2; D is possibly TRBD1 (5 bases). Germline V gene sequence: CDR1 MGHRA, CDR2 YSYEKL. The CDR3 contains 15 residues. V shed 0 bases and J shed 6 bases, with 14 bases lying between them. The CDR3 coding sequence is TGCGCCAGCAGCCAAGAGCCCCCAGGGTTAAATGGCTACACCTTC. Translation: CASSQEPPGLNGYTF.

This chain links TRBV19 with TRBJ1-4; TRBD1 matches at 10 bases. Unmatched junction bases numbered 5, after V lost 9 bases and J lost 10 bases. The V gene's germline CDR1 is LNHDA and CDR2 SQIVND (reference sequence). CDR3 length: 12 residues. In DNA form, the CDR3 reads TGTGCCAGCCGGGACAGGGGAAGAAAACTGTTTTTT. Its translation is CASRDRGRKLFF.

In this sample, this clone turned up a few times. This chain links TRBV5-1 with TRBJ2-5, with 10 bases matching TRBD1. V gave up 4 bases and J gave up 5 bases; unmatched junction bases: 14. This CDR3 is 17 amino acids long. Germline V lookup: CDR1 SGHRS, CDR2 YFSETQ. CDR3 sequence reads: CASSTGTGARIGETQYF. CDR3 sequence (DNA): TGCGCCAGCAGCACCGGGACAGGGGCTAGGATAGGGGAGACCCAGTACTTC.

This clone was counted only a few times. V and J are TRBV6-5 and TRBJ1-1; possible D gene TRBD1, 6 bases. Germline assignment: CDR1 MNHEY and CDR2 SVGAGI. V gave up 0 bases and J gave up 2 bases, with 10 bases separating them. This CDR3 has 15 amino acids. The CDR3 reads CASSYSTGLNTEAFF. The DNA of the CDR3 is TGTGCCAGCAGTTACTCGACAGGACTCAACACTGAAGCTTTCTTT.

A few counts support this clone. This chain links TRBV11-1 with TRBJ2-1; 8 positions match TRBD2. The CDR3 has 15 residues. Per the germline V gene, CDR1 is SGHAT and CDR2 is FQDESV (reference sequence). V shed 5 bases and J 10 bases; nucleotides not matched to a gene: 13. CDR3 nucleotide sequence: TGTGCCAGCAGCGAAGGCGGGACTAGTCCTTACGAGCAGTTCTTC. This gives the protein CASSEGGTSPYEQFF.

This chain joins TRBV7-9 and TRBJ2-7; possibly TRBD2 for D (5 bases). Germline V CDR1 and CDR2: SEHNR, FQNEAQ (reference sequence). Trimming stripped 4 bases from V and 3 bases from J, with 13 bases between. This CDR3 is built from 14 residues. The CDR3 sequence: CASSSGTVVYEQYF. The CDR3 DNA follows: TGTGCCAGCAGCTCGGGAACAGTAGTCTACGAGCAGTACTTC.

V is TRBV19 and J is TRBJ2-7; TRBD1 matches at 9 bases. Germline V gene lookup returns CDR1 LNHDA and CDR2 SQIVND (reference sequence). Trimming cost V 4 bases and J 3 bases; bases outside gene matches: 4. CDR3 length: 14 residues. The CDR3 sequence is CASSTTGGDYEQYF. DNA of the CDR3: TGTGCCAGTAGTACGACAGGGGGGGACTACGAGCAGTACTTC.

This clone was detected only once. This chain uses TRBV5-1 with TRBJ2-7; the D gene is possibly TRBD2 (5 bases). The CDR3 consists of 15 residues. V was clipped by 7 bases and J by 6 bases, with 23 bases between them. In germline, CDR1 is SGHRS, CDR2 YFSETQ. Here the CDR3 reads CASRPERVSFLEQYF. The CDR3 bases are TGCGCCAGCCGACCGGAGAGGGTAAGCTTCCTCGAGCAGTACTTC.

This chain links TRBV27 with TRBJ2-7; D perhaps matches TRBD1 (6 bases). Looked up from germline, CDR1 is MNHEY and CDR2 is SMNVEV (reference sequence). The CDR3 has 13 residues. V lost 4 bases and J 2 bases, leaving 9 bases between the germline ends. The CDR3 loop reads CASSSGQPYEQYF. The CDR3 coding sequence is TGTGCCAGCAGTTCAGGACAGCCCTACGAGCAGTACTTC.

This chain links TRBV5-4 with TRBJ2-2; D call uncertain. Germline CDR1 and CDR2: SGHNT and YYREEE (reference sequence). Between the trimmed V and J ends, which lost 0 bases and 1 base, there was a span of 4 bases. This CDR3 is built from 14 residues. The CDR3 here is CASSLGQNTGELFF. In nucleotides, the CDR3 is TGTGCCAGCAGCTTGGGTCAGAACACCGGGGAGCTGTTTTTT.

The gene calls are TRBV7-9 and TRBJ2-2; D gene unclear. The CDR3 loop spans 13 amino acids. Germline CDR1 is SEHNR and CDR2 is FQNEAQ (reference sequence). Trimming left V 2 bases short and J 5 bases short, with 6 bases between. For the CDR3, the DNA is TGTGCCAGCAGCTTAAGCAATACCGGGGAGCTGTTTTTT. Protein sequence: CASSLSNTGELFF. The whole variable domain, remainder taken from reference TRBV7-9 and TRBJ2-2, is DTGVSQNPRHKITKRGQNVTFRCDPISEHNRLYWYRQTLGQGPEFLTYFQNEAQLEKSRLLSDRFSAERPKGSFSTLEIQRTEQGDSAMYLCASSLSNTGELFFGEGSRLTVL.

This clone was found a few times. This chain connects TRBV4-1 to TRBJ2-5; possible D gene TRBD1, 6 bases. The tail of the sequence fits TRBJ2-7 better, so the J call may be wrong. The CDR3 extends over 16 amino acids. The germline V gene has CDR1 MGHRA and CDR2 YSYEKL. CDR3 DNA sequence: TGCGCCAGCAGCCAAGTGGGGCAGGGGCCGACCTACGAGCAGTACTTC. This translates into CASSQVGQGPTYEQYF.

This clone was seen more than once but under ten times. Here the CDR3 reads CASSFNTGTETQYF. CDR3 bases: TGTGCCAGCAGCTTTAACACAGGGACAGAGACCCAGTACTTC. J is TRBJ2-5 and V is TRBV7-7; perhaps TRBD1 as D (6 bases). The CDR3 has 14 residues. Germline loops: CDR1 SSHAT, CDR2 FNYEAQ (reference sequence). V gave up 3 bases and J gave up 4 bases, with 12 bases separating them. The complete variable domain, with remaining parts taken from reference TRBV7-7 and TRBJ2-5, reads GAGVSQSPRYKVTKRGQDVTLRCDPISSHATLYWYQQALGQGPEFLTYFNYEAQPDKSGLPSDRFSAERPEGSISTLTIQRTEQRDSAMYRCASSFNTGTETQYFGPGTRLLVL.

The rearrangement joins TRBV11-2 to TRBJ2-7; 9 bases map to TRBD2. This CDR3 spans 14 amino acids. Germline CDR1 is SGHAT and CDR2 is FQNNGV. The V segment lost 2 bases and the J segment 7 bases; nucleotides outside the gene matches: 6. As DNA, the CDR3 is TGTGCCAGCAGCTTACCTAGCGGGATAGGAGAGCAGTACTTC. Translated, it gives CASSLPSGIGEQYF.

The table lists this clone with a count of one. The chain has TRBV15 and TRBJ1-2; 7 nucleotides match TRBD1. This CDR3 region has 15 residues. The V gene's germline CDR1 is LNHNV and CDR2 YYDKDF (reference sequence). V dropped 1 base and J dropped 3; count of bases not matched to a gene: 5. CDR3 DNA sequence: TGTGCCACCAGCAGAGTGGTCAGGGGGGACTATGGCTACACCTTC. It specifies CATSRVVRGDYGYTF.

V and J are TRBV18 and TRBJ2-7; 10 nucleotides match TRBD1. CDR3 size: 14 residues. Germline V gene sequence: CDR1 KGHSH, CDR2 LQKENI. Trimming removed 3 bases from V and 2 bases from J; junction bases left unmatched: 1. The DNA for the CDR3 is TGTGCCAGCTCACCTGGGACAGGGGCCTACGAGCAGTACTTC. It encodes CASSPGTGAYEQYF.

This rearrangement joins TRBV30 to TRBJ2-2; D is uncertain. Per the germline V gene, CDR1 is GTSNPN and CDR2 is SVGIG (reference sequence). V lost 3 bases and J lost 4, with 12 bases in between. The CDR3 totals 14 residues. CDR3 sequence reads: CAWRARLVTGELFF. In nucleotides, the CDR3 is TGTGCCTGGAGGGCCCGACTGGTCACCGGGGAGCTGTTTTTT.

There are a few counts of this clone. This chain uses TRBV11-2 with TRBJ2-7, with D maybe TRBD1 (5 bases). This CDR3 region has 16 residues. Per germline, CDR1 SGHAT and CDR2 FQNNGV. Trimming shortened V by 2 bases and J by 2 bases, and 16 bases separated the two germline ends. The CDR3 nucleotides are TGTGCCAGCAGCTTACTTCAGGGTGCAGTTGCCTACGAGCAGTACTTC. It is translated as CASSLLQGAVAYEQYF.